The 16 T cell receptor beta chains listed next were all sequenced from one sample in a study of blood T cell repertoires in COVID-19 (dated by TCRdb to about 2020). Library preparation was by the immunoSEQ multiplex PCR assay. The immuneACCESS repertoire file appears here via TCRdb, limited to in-frame rearrangements. These files lack a portion of the clones; in checked studies, under half of the deficit traces to unresolved V genes, and the cause of the others is not known. For this sample the table gives 98,000 or so clones, of which around 81% were detected only once. The ten largest clones take up just over 4% of the sample. Sequencing input: peripheral blood. The receptor source for this set is a woman aged 70-85 years with acute or convalescent COVID-19.

The chain has TRBV2 and TRBJ1-1, with 8 positions matching TRBD1. With V trimmed by 6 bases and J by 3 bases, 9 bases remained unmatched. CDR3 size: 15 residues. Germline V lookup: CDR1 SNHLY, CDR2 FYNNEI. Here the CDR3 reads CASRNPGGGDTEAFF. Here the CDR3 DNA reads TGTGCCAGCAGAAACCCAGGGGGCGGGGACACTGAAGCTTTCTTT.

This chain uses TRBV6-2 or TRBV6-3 with TRBJ2-5, with D maybe TRBD2 (5 bases). Germline-derived CDR1 and CDR2 are MNHEY and SVGEGT. Trimming took 2 bases from V and 2 from J, leaving 9 bases between them. There are 14 residues in the CDR3. In nucleotides, the CDR3 is TGTGCCAGCAGTTACCTGACTATTCAAGAGACCCAGTACTTC. It specifies CASSYLTIQETQYF.

The V call is TRBV28, the J call TRBJ1-5; 7 bases agree with TRBD1. The germline CDR1 and CDR2 sequences are MDHEN and SYDVKM. The CDR3 is 17 amino acids. V lost 6 bases, J lost 3 bases, and 14 bases stayed unmatched. CDR3 in DNA: TGTGCCAGCAGCCCCGGGCCGAGGACAGGAGTCAATCAGCCCCAGCATTTT. Translated, it gives CASSPGPRTGVNQPQHF.

The CDR3, as DNA: TGTGCCAGCAGACCTGACAGGGCTCCTAGCACAGATACGCAGTATTTT. It yields the protein CASRPDRAPSTDTQYF. The V call is TRBV27, the J call TRBJ2-3; 7 bases match TRBD1. The germline CDR1 and CDR2 sequences are MNHEY and SMNVEV (reference sequence). This CDR3 spans 16 amino acids. V lost 6 bases to trimming and J lost 0 bases; unmatched junction nucleotides: 9.

This chain joins TRBV28 and TRBJ1-1, with TRBD1 matching over 9 bases. V lost 4 bases, J lost 5 bases, and 8 bases stayed unmatched. This CDR3 contains 15 residues. Germline CDR1 reads MDHEN; CDR2 reads SYDVKM. This chain's CDR3 is CASSSRGQGGTEAFF. DNA of the CDR3: TGTGCCAGCAGTTCCCGGGGACAGGGTGGTACTGAAGCTTTCTTT.

The V gene is TRBV28, the J gene TRBJ2-1; TRBD2 aligns across 7 bases. V was pared by 6 bases and J by 4 bases, with 9 bases of the junction left unmatched. The CDR3 length is 15 residues. Germline assignment: CDR1 MDHEN and CDR2 SYDVKM. The CDR3 reads CASSLRGEGYNEQFF. DNA for the CDR3: TGTGCCAGCAGCCTACGAGGGGAGGGGTACAATGAGCAGTTCTTC.

The chain uses TRBV4-2 and TRBJ2-3; 9 bases align to TRBD2. CDR1 LGHNA and CDR2 YNFKEQ come from the germline V gene. V lost 4 bases and J lost 3; bases outside the gene matches: 5. This CDR3 has 15 residues. DNA of the CDR3: TGTGCCAGCAGCCCCGGGACTAGCTTAACAGATACGCAGTATTTT. As protein: CASSPGTSLTDTQYF.

The V and J genes are TRBV25-1 and TRBJ1-6, with D uncertain. This CDR3 has 14 amino acids. Germline lookup yields CDR1 MGHDK and CDR2 SYGVNS. The ends were cut back, 6 bases at V and 0 bases at J, with 6 bases in the middle. In nucleotides, the CDR3 is TGTGCCAGCAGCCTCAGCTCCTATAATTCACCCCTCCACTTT. Translated: CASSLSSYNSPLHF.

This sequence joins TRBV2 and TRBJ1-1; 8 bases line up with TRBD1. The V segment lost 6 bases and the J segment 4 bases; nucleotides outside the gene matches: 7. The germline gives CDR1 SNHLY, CDR2 FYNNEI. The CDR3 is made up of 14 amino acids. CDR3 region: CASRPRGQVTEAFF. The CDR3 coding sequence is TGTGCCAGCAGACCCAGGGGGCAAGTCACTGAAGCTTTCTTT.

V is TRBV2 and J is TRBJ2-1; 7 nucleotides agree with TRBD1. Germline-derived CDR1 and CDR2 are SNHLY and FYNNEI. V shed 6 bases, J shed 5 bases, and the junction held 1 base outside the gene matches. CDR3 length: 12 amino acids. CDR3 coding DNA: TGTGCCAGCAGCACAGGGGACAATGAGCAGTTCTTC. Its protein product is CASSTGDNEQFF. Using reference TRBV2 and TRBJ2-1 for the parts outside the CDR3, the full variable domain is EPEVTQTPSHQVTQMGQEVILRCVPISNHLYFYWYRQILGQKVEFLVSFYNNEISEKSEIFDDQFSVERPDGSNFTLKIRSTKLEDSAMYFCASSTGDNEQFFGPGTRLTVL.

V is TRBV6-2 or TRBV6-3 and J is TRBJ2-2, with D perhaps given as TRBD1 or TRBD2 (5 bases each). V was clipped by 6 bases and J by 3 bases, with 17 bases between them. Germline loops: CDR1 MNHEY, CDR2 SVGEGT. The CDR3 consists of 16 residues. The CDR3 loop is CASSGATGQDTGELFF. In DNA, the CDR3 is TGTGCCAGCAGCGGGGCGACGGGCCAGGACACCGGGGAGCTGTTTTTT.

This clone is a singleton in its sample. The V call is TRBV18, the J call TRBJ1-5; 7 positions agree with TRBD1. V shed 4 bases and J 0 bases; nucleotides not matched to a gene: 3. The CDR3 consists of 15 residues. The germline CDR1 and CDR2 sequences are KGHSH and LQKENI. The CDR3 here is CASSRQGNSNQPQHF. In nucleotides, the CDR3 is TGTGCCAGCTCACGACAGGGAAATAGCAATCAGCCCCAGCATTTT.

V and J are TRBV24-1 and TRBJ2-3; 7 bases fit TRBD2. J gave up 4 bases and V 6 bases, and 12 bases lay outside the gene matches. The V gene's germline CDR1 is KGHDR and CDR2 SFDVKD. This CDR3 is built from 16 residues. The CDR3 region has the DNA TGTGCCACCAGTTCGGCTAGCGCGGGGGTGGCAGATACGCAGTATTTT. Protein: CATSSASAGVADTQYF.

This chain connects TRBV19 to TRBJ2-1; tentative D call: TRBD2 (6 bases). Germline CDR1 is LNHDA and CDR2 is SQIVND (reference sequence). CDR3 length: 15 residues. The V and J ends lost 2 bases and 2 bases respectively, with 10 bases between them. Here the CDR3 DNA reads TGTGCCAGTAGTATAATGGCGGGGACCTACAATGAGCAGTTCTTC. Protein: CASSIMAGTYNEQFF.

V usage is TRBV28 and J usage is TRBJ1-2; TRBD1 aligns across 7 bases. CDR3 length: 11 residues. V lost 11 bases and J lost 4; bases outside the gene matches: 4. CDR1 and CDR2 from the germline V gene are MDHEN and SYDVKM. The CDR3 nucleotides are TGTGCCCTAGGGGGCCCCTATGGCTACACCTTC. Protein sequence: CALGGPYGYTF.

V and J are TRBV27 and TRBJ2-1; 13 bases agree with TRBD2. Trimming took 5 bases from V and 10 from J; bases not matched to a gene: 2. The CDR3 sequence is 13 residues long. Germline lookup yields CDR1 MNHEY and CDR2 SMNVEV (reference sequence). This CDR3 is CASSPGLAGEQFF. CDR3 in DNA: TGTGCCAGCAGTCCGGGACTAGCGGGAGAGCAGTTCTTC.